These 22 T cell receptor beta chains were all obtained from the same sample, sequenced in a study of T cells after yellow fever vaccination. Using its own MiXCR run on the 5' RACE reads, TCRdb lists one record per CDR3 protein. The sample has 150,000 to 200,000 distinct CDR3 sequences, 9.5% to 12% seen once; the top ten hold roughly a third. Sequencing was performed on CD8+ T cells sorted from PBMCs, taken 15 days after the yellow fever booster vaccination. Receptors originate from a man younger than 35 who received the YFV17D yellow fever vaccine.

Only a few counts were recorded for this clonotype. The chain links TRBV7-9 to TRBJ2-1, with 7 bases that match TRBD2. In germline, CDR1 is SEHNR, CDR2 FQNEAQ (reference sequence). V shed 1 base, J shed 0 bases, and the junction held 6 bases outside the gene matches. The CDR3 is made up of 17 amino acids. The CDR3 reads CASSLGHGGSSYNEQFF. The CDR3, as DNA: TGTGCCAGCAGCTTAGGACACGGCGGGAGCTCCTACAATGAGCAGTTCTTC.

This clonotype has only a few counts. V gene TRBV28 combines with J gene TRBJ2-2, with a tentative D call TRBD1 (6 bases). V lost 10 bases and J lost 6, with 24 bases in between. CDR3 length: 16 amino acids. The V gene's germline CDR1 is MDHEN and CDR2 SYDVKM. The CDR3 protein is CATAFARGGTAGELFF. CDR3 nucleotide sequence: TGTGCCACCGCATTCGCCCGAGGGGGAACGGCCGGGGAGCTGTTTTTT.

In this sample, this clonotype turned up a few times. The chain employs TRBV12-3 or TRBV12-4 and TRBJ1-5; TRBD1 might be the D (5 bases). The CDR3 sequence is 13 residues long. V lost 8 bases and J lost 3, with 11 bases in between. This CDR3 reads CASGWTSNQPQHF. Written as DNA, the CDR3 is TGTGCCAGCGGTTGGACATCCAATCAGCCCCAGCATTTT.

This clonotype was detected ten times or more. Here the CDR3 reads CASSKALSGQIYEQYV. The CDR3 DNA sequence: TGTGCCAGCAGCAAAGCGCTTTCAGGACAGATCTACGAGCAGTACGTC. J is TRBJ2-7 and V is TRBV21-1; whether TRBD1, the table's D call, matches the DNA was not checked. TRBV21-1 is recorded as a pseudogene. The CDR3 is made up of 16 amino acids.

This sequence joins TRBV7-2 and TRBJ2-3; the D gene is possibly TRBD1 (6 bases). V was shortened by 6 bases and J by 4 bases, with 17 bases between the two germline ends. This CDR3 spans 15 amino acids. Germline assignment: CDR1 SGHTA and CDR2 FQGNSA. CDR3 loop: CASSSTGTDADTQYF. CDR3 coding DNA: TGTGCCAGCAGTTCCACAGGGACCGACGCAGATACGCAGTATTTT. The full variable domain, completed using reference TRBV7-2 and TRBJ2-3, is GAGVSQSPSNKVTEKGKDVELRCDPISGHTALYWYRQSLGQGLEFLIYFQGNSAPDKSGLPSDRFSAERTGGSVSTLTIQRTQQEDSAVYLCASSSTGTDADTQYFGPGTRLTVL.

This clonotype has only a few counts. This chain uses TRBV29-1 with TRBJ2-2; 8 nucleotides line up with TRBD2. Looked up from germline, CDR1 is SQVTM and CDR2 is ANQGSEA. V was pared by 7 bases and J by 6 bases, with 7 bases of the junction left unmatched. CDR3 length equals 13 residues. CDR3 coding DNA: TGCAGCGCTGGGACTAGATCACCCGGGGAGCTGTTTTTT. As protein: CSAGTRSPGELFF.

The rearrangement uses TRBV18 and TRBJ2-7; D gene uncertain. Trimming cost V 2 bases and J 2 bases, with 4 bases left between them. Looked up from germline, CDR1 is KGHSH and CDR2 is LQKENI. This CDR3 has 12 amino acids. CDR3 DNA sequence: TGTGCCAGCTCACCAGGCGCCTACGAGCAGTACGTC. This translates into CASSPGAYEQYV.

In its sample, this clonotype was seen a few times. CDR3 loop: CASSLTSGGTPSTDTQYF. The DNA of the CDR3 is TGTGCCAGCAGCCTGACTAGCGGGGGTACCCCTAGCACAGATACGCAGTATTTT. The chain uses TRBV9 and TRBJ2-3; TRBD2 agrees at 12 bases. V shed 4 bases, J shed 0 bases, and the junction held 9 bases outside the gene matches. The V gene's germline CDR1 is SGDLS and CDR2 YYNGEE. This CDR3 region has 18 residues.

This clonotype has a handful of counts. The CDR3 nucleotides read TGTGCCAGCAGCGCTCTAGCGGGGGACTACGAGCAGTACTTC. Its protein is CASSALAGDYEQYF. V and J are TRBV9 and TRBJ2-7; 10 positions match TRBD2. Germline trimming cut 3 bases from V and 3 bases from J; bases unmatched to any gene: 3. The CDR3 length is 14 residues. Germline CDR1 and CDR2: SGDLS and YYNGEE.

This clonotype was counted a few times. The rearrangement links TRBV11-2 to TRBJ2-1; D gene ambiguous. Trimming removed 0 bases from V and 5 bases from J, with 17 bases in between. The CDR3 runs 17 residues. Per germline, CDR1 SGHAT and CDR2 FQNNGV. CDR3 region: CASSLDRLRPRNNEQFF. CDR3 coding DNA: TGTGCCAGCAGCTTAGACAGGCTAAGACCACGAAACAATGAGCAGTTCTTC.

This clonotype was detected only a few times. CDR3 DNA sequence: TGTGCCAGCAGTTTGGTACAGACTCACACAGATACGCAGTATTTT. Its translation: CASSLVQTHTDTQYF. The chain has TRBV12-3 or TRBV12-4 and TRBJ2-3; D not resolved. V lost 3 bases, J lost 2 bases, and 12 bases lay in between. The CDR3 contains 15 residues.

In this sample, this clonotype turned up a few times. This chain links TRBV10-3 with TRBJ1-4; D not certain. CDR3 size: 15 residues. Germline loops: CDR1 ENHRY, CDR2 SYGVKD. The ends were cut back, 6 bases at V and 1 base at J, with 12 bases in the middle. In nucleotides, the CDR3 is TGTGCCATCAGAGCTGGAAACCTAACTAATGAAAAACTGTTTTTT. The encoded protein is CAIRAGNLTNEKLFF.

This clonotype turned up a few times. V usage is TRBV29-1 and J usage is TRBJ2-1, with 7 bases fitting TRBD2. The CDR3 runs to 13 residues. Germline CDR1 reads SQVTM; CDR2 reads ANQGSEA. The V segment lost 2 bases and the J segment 6 bases; nucleotides outside the gene matches: 4. CDR3 DNA sequence: TGCAGCGTTGAATTGAGCGGGGTCAATGAGCAGTTCTTC. Its protein is CSVELSGVNEQFF.

This clonotype was observed at least ten times. J is TRBJ2-2 and V is TRBV12-3 or TRBV12-4; D unclear. The CDR3 length is 14 residues. The V end was cut by 8 bases, the J end by 3 bases, with 13 bases between. The DNA for the CDR3 is TGTGCCAGCCGAACTGACCAGGACACCGGGGAGCTGTTTTTT. Translated, it gives CASRTDQDTGELFF.

This clonotype appeared a few times. The chain uses TRBV12-3 or TRBV12-4 and TRBJ1-1, with TRBD1 as a possible D gene (6 bases). The CDR3 sequence is 14 residues long. The V end was cut by 6 bases, the J end by 4 bases, with 15 bases between. The CDR3 sequence is CASSHPQGFTEAFF. In DNA form, the CDR3 reads TGTGCCAGCAGCCACCCACAGGGATTCACTGAAGCTTTCTTT.

This clonotype turned up a few times. J is TRBJ2-5 and V is TRBV6-6; weak D call: TRBD2 (6 bases). The CDR3 contains 14 residues. Germline V gene sequence: CDR1 MNHNY, CDR2 SVGAGI (reference sequence). V dropped 3 bases and J dropped 5 bases, with 13 bases sitting between them. The CDR3 loop is CASSYLEGRETQYF. CDR3 sequence (DNA): TGTGCCAGCAGTTATCTGGAAGGGAGGGAGACCCAGTACTTC.

There are a few counts of this clonotype. The rearrangement joins TRBV4-2 to TRBJ1-2; possible D gene TRBD1, 6 bases. The germline CDR1 and CDR2 sequences are LGHNA and YNFKEQ. V was pared by 0 bases and J by 4 bases, with 12 bases between. The CDR3 is made up of 15 amino acids. The CDR3 DNA sequence: TGTGCCAGCAGCCAAGAACGGGGGCTAGTCTATGGCTACACCTTC. Protein sequence: CASSQERGLVYGYTF.

This clonotype was picked up a small number of times. The chain is built from TRBV7-6 and TRBJ1-1; 9 bases line up with TRBD1. V trimming: 5 bases; J trimming: 3 bases; junction bases outside the gene matches: 4. CDR3 length equals 14 residues. Germline values: CDR1 SGHVS, CDR2 FNYEAQ. CDR3 region: CASSQTGGDTEAFF. CDR3 nucleotides: TGTGCCAGCAGCCAGACAGGGGGTGACACTGAAGCTTTCTTT.

The CDR3 DNA is TGTGCCAGCAGCTACCATCCCGACAGGGCCTACGAGCAGTACGTC. This sequence encodes CASSYHPDRAYEQYV. The rearrangement links TRBV6-2 or TRBV6-3 to TRBJ2-7, with 7 nucleotides matching TRBD1. Germline trimming cut 6 bases from V and 2 bases from J; bases unmatched to any gene: 10. The CDR3 contains 15 residues. Looked up from germline, CDR1 is MNHEY and CDR2 is SVGEGT.

J is TRBJ2-5 and V is TRBV7-6; D is unresolved. V was pared by 6 bases and J by 5 bases, with 16 bases between. Germline V lookup: CDR1 SGHVS, CDR2 FNYEAQ. CDR3 length: 14 residues. The CDR3 protein is CASSSAQVQETQYF. For the CDR3, the DNA is TGTGCCAGCAGTTCTGCCCAGGTTCAGGAGACCCAGTACTTC.

This clonotype has at least ten counts. The chain couples TRBV12-3 or TRBV12-4 to TRBJ1-6; TRBD1 might be the D (6 bases). The CDR3 is made up of 16 amino acids. Trimming removed 6 bases from V and 2 bases from J, with 14 bases in between. Here the CDR3 reads CASSPRGDTYNSPLHF. The CDR3 DNA reads TGTGCCAGCAGCCCGAGGGGGGATACCTATAATTCACCCCTCCACTTT.

Only a few counts were recorded for this clonotype. The genes are TRBV28 and TRBJ1-3, with D possibly matching TRBD1 (5 bases). The CDR3 runs to 14 residues. Trimming removed 6 bases from V and 0 bases from J, with 9 bases in between. Germline CDR1 MDHEN, CDR2 SYDVKM. The CDR3 bases are TGTGCCAGCAGCCTGACAGTCTCTGGAAACACCATATATTTT. Its protein product is CASSLTVSGNTIYF.